This T cell receptor (beta chain) was identified during a study of T cells in Graves' hyperthyroidism and ophthalmopathy. Study outcomes and limitations: Blood held most thyroid clonotypes expanded above 0.001 frequency. The model forecast ophthalmopathy, anticipating it by a median about 7 months before onset.

Uncontrolled infection, other autoimmune disease, pregnancy or lactation excluded patients. This clonotype was picked up a small number of times. Its target is not known. One end of the junction fails to match germline, which may point to a read error. Amplification yielded TCR beta CDR3 regions, with RNA transcripts as the source. The HTBI set primed first-round TCR CDR3 RT-PCR. TCRdb itself ran the multiplex PCR reads through MiXCR, one entry per CDR3 protein. The sample lists some 600,000 distinct CDR3 sequences, roughly 13% seen once, with 5.8% in the top ten. Sequencing was performed on blood. This receptor was obtained from a woman aged 25-40 years with Graves' hyperthyroidism that later progressed to Graves' ophthalmopathy.

CDR3 sequence: CASSGRDRSGQGAGNTTYF. DNA of the CDR3: TGTGCCAGCAGCGGGCGGGACAGGTCGGGACAGGGGGCTGGAAACACCACATATTTT. The rearrangement uses TRBV3-1 and TRBJ1-3, with 12 bases matching TRBD1. Germline V gene sequence: CDR1 LGHDT, CDR2 YNNKEL (reference sequence). CDR3 length equals 19 residues.